The T cell receptor beta chain under discussion was sequenced for a study of T cells in Graves' hyperthyroidism and ophthalmopathy. Turning to the study itself: Peripheral blood specimens were obtained at initial diagnosis, prior to any treatment.

The CDR3 is 13 residues long. V dropped 8 bases and J dropped 8 bases, with 18 bases sitting between them. Germline CDR1 and CDR2: LNHDA and SQIVND (reference sequence). Using RNA transcripts as the source, TCR beta CDR3 regions were amplified. First-round RT-PCR with HTBI primers amplified the TCR CDR3 region. Using its own MiXCR run on the multiplex PCR reads, TCRdb lists one record per CDR3 protein. The sample lists approximately 420,000 distinct CDR3 sequences, 14% to 15% occurring once. As for this clonotype: Its antigen remains unidentified.

General study results and limits: Among clonotypes expanded in thyroid above 0.001, most were also found in blood.

J is TRBJ1-2 and V is TRBV19; a weak D match, TRBD1 (5 bases). The material sequenced was blood. This sequence originates from a young woman with Graves' hyperthyroidism. CDR3 DNA: TGTGCCAGTCGGAGAAGCGACAGTCAGGGCTACACCTTC. Translation gives CASRRSDSQGYTF.